These 29 T cell receptor beta chains came from one sample sequenced in a study of T cells in Graves' hyperthyroidism and ophthalmopathy. RNA transcripts provided the source from which TCR beta CDR3 regions were amplified. HTBI primers were the set used in a first-round RT-PCR of the TCR CDR3. TCRdb itself ran the multiplex PCR reads through MiXCR, one entry per CDR3 protein. The sample records under 700,000 distinct CDR3 sequences, over 15% being singletons. Specimen: blood. All receptors derive from a woman between 18 and 29 years old with Graves' hyperthyroidism.

This clonotype was counted between two and nine times. The chain has TRBV20-1 and TRBJ2-1; 9 bases are shared with TRBD2. CDR1 is DFQATT, CDR2 SNEGSKA, per germline (reference sequence). The CDR3 covers 14 residues. The ends lost 8 bases at V and 3 bases at J; junction bases unmatched: 8. CDR3 residues: CSCSAGGSYNEQFF. Written as DNA, the CDR3 is TGCAGTTGTTCCGCGGGGGGGAGCTACAATGAGCAGTTCTTC.

CDR3 nucleotide sequence: TGTGCCAGCAGTGAACCGGGGGGGGCTATTGGAGAGCAGTTCTTC. Residues: CASSEPGGAIGEQFF. V gene TRBV6-1 combines with J gene TRBJ2-1, with TRBD2 identical over 8 bases. The V and J ends lost 2 bases and 10 bases, in that order; junction bases with no gene match: 10. The germline CDR1 and CDR2 sequences are MNHNS and SASEGT. This CDR3 comprises 15 residues.

This clonotype was seen many times. The chain recombines TRBV28 with TRBJ2-1; 7 bases line up with TRBD2. The CDR3 sequence is 13 residues long. Germline loops: CDR1 MDHEN, CDR2 SYDVKM. The J segment lost 14 bases and the V segment lost 5 bases, leaving 12 bases of the junction unmatched. The CDR3 DNA sequence: TGTGCCAGCAGTCCCCCCGGCGTACTAGCGAAGTTCTTC. It specifies CASSPPGVLAKFF.

This clonotype was counted at least ten times. The rearrangement links TRBV5-1 to TRBJ1-2; D gene ambiguous. CDR3 length: 13 amino acids. The germline V gene encodes CDR1 SGHRS and CDR2 YFSETQ. Trimming removed 0 bases at V and 7 bases at J, with 10 bases between. CDR3 coding DNA: TGCGCCAGCAGCTTGGACGCCGGGCGTGGCTACACCTTC. It specifies CASSLDAGRGYTF.

The chain carries TRBV6-2 or TRBV6-3 and TRBJ1-5; D possibly corresponds to TRBD1 (5 bases). Germline assignment: CDR1 MNHEY and CDR2 SVGEGT. CDR3 size: 15 residues. V dropped 3 bases and J dropped 5 bases, with 14 bases sitting between them. CDR3 in amino acids: CASSYKGWGYQPQHF. The CDR3 DNA reads TGTGCCAGCAGTTATAAGGGGTGGGGATATCAGCCCCAGCATTTT.

This rearrangement joins TRBV6-5 to TRBJ1-5; perhaps TRBD1 as D (5 bases). The CDR3 covers 15 residues. Trimming removed 0 bases from V and 3 bases from J, with 9 bases in between. Germline-derived CDR1 and CDR2 are MNHEY and SVGAGI. The chain's CDR3 is CASSYSDRPNQPQHF. CDR3 DNA: TGTGCCAGCAGTTACTCCGACAGACCCAATCAGCCCCAGCATTTT.

Ten or more counts support this clonotype. This chain connects TRBV2 to TRBJ2-3; 7 positions match TRBD1. This CDR3 contains 14 residues. V gave up 7 bases and J gave up 2 bases; unmatched junction bases: 6. Germline CDR1 reads SNHLY; CDR2 reads FYNNEI. The CDR3 coding sequence is TGTGCCAGCACCGGGACAGATTACACAGATACGCAGTATTTT. Its protein is CASTGTDYTDTQYF.

This clonotype has more than one count but fewer than ten. The rearrangement links TRBV12-3 or TRBV12-4 to TRBJ2-1, with D perhaps being TRBD1 or TRBD2 (6 bases each). The CDR3 is made up of 12 amino acids. V was shortened by 3 bases and J by 12 bases, with 12 bases between the two germline ends. The CDR3 DNA follows: TGTGCCAGCAGTTTGGGGGGCCATGGGCAGTTCTTC. Residues: CASSLGGHGQFF.

This clonotype has ten or more counts. The chain is built from TRBV27 and TRBJ2-7; 14 bases fit TRBD2. Per germline, CDR1 MNHEY and CDR2 SMNVEV (reference sequence). The CDR3 sequence is 17 residues long. The V segment lost 6 bases and the J segment 3 bases; nucleotides outside the gene matches: 10. Here the CDR3 DNA reads TGTGCCAGCAGCTCCGGGACTAGCGGGGGAGATTTCTACGAGCAGTACTTC. It translates to CASSSGTSGGDFYEQYF.

This clonotype has a handful of counts. This chain uses TRBV28 with TRBJ2-2, with D perhaps being TRBD1 or TRBD2 (5 bases each). This CDR3 is built from 16 residues. Per germline, CDR1 MDHEN and CDR2 SYDVKM. V was clipped by 2 bases and J by 8 bases, with 18 bases between them. Here the CDR3 DNA reads TGTGCCAGCAGTTTAACCGGGACGTCAATATTAGGGGAGCTGTTTTTT. It is translated as CASSLTGTSILGELFF.

The rearrangement joins TRBV4-1 to TRBJ2-2; TRBD2 aligns across 14 bases. The CDR3 runs 20 residues. V lost 4 bases, J lost 7 bases, and 17 bases stayed unmatched. The germline gives CDR1 MGHRA, CDR2 YSYEKL. The CDR3 region is CASSLPVMTSGRARNGELFF. The CDR3 DNA sequence: TGCGCCAGCAGCCTTCCAGTGATGACTAGCGGGAGGGCCCGTAACGGGGAGCTGTTTTTT.

The genes are TRBV7-2 and TRBJ1-1, with a tentative D call TRBD1 (5 bases). Germline CDR1 reads SGHTA; CDR2 reads FQGNSA. Trimming took off 1 base at V and 1 base at J, with 13 bases between the two ends. There are 16 residues in the CDR3. Here the CDR3 reads CASSLDPGRGNTEAFF. The CDR3 coding sequence is TGTGCCAGCAGCTTAGATCCGGGGCGCGGGAACACTGAAGCTTTCTTT.

As concerns this clonotype: The junction departs from the called germline gene at one end, perhaps through a read error. J is TRBJ2-1 and V is TRBV6-1; 13 bases line up with TRBD2. Per germline, CDR1 MNHNS and CDR2 SASEGT. The CDR3 contains 13 residues. The CDR3 is CASSPGTSGVEFF. The CDR3 DNA is TGCGCCAGCAGTCCCGGGACTAGCGGGGTCGAGTTCTTC.

Turning to this clonotype: Being one base from a much bigger clone, this may be a read error. The gene calls are TRBV18 and TRBJ1-1, with a tentative D call TRBD1 (5 bases). The CDR3 consists of 14 residues. Germline values: CDR1 KGHSH, CDR2 LQKENI. CDR3 sequence reads: CAGSLWGKNTEAFF. For the CDR3, the DNA is TGTGCCGGCTCACTCTGGGGGAAGAACACTGAAGCTTTCTTT.

This clonotype was picked up a small number of times. The chain carries TRBV4-2 and TRBJ2-3, with TRBD1 as a possible D gene (6 bases). This CDR3 comprises 18 residues. Trimming shortened V by 4 bases and J by 4 bases, and 24 bases separated the two germline ends. Germline loops: CDR1 LGHNA, CDR2 YNFKEQ. The CDR3 is CASSPLDRGIGISDTQYF. CDR3 in DNA: TGTGCCAGCAGCCCCCTTGATAGGGGGATTGGGATCTCAGATACGCAGTATTTT.

This clonotype was counted ten times or more. The genes are TRBV2 and TRBJ2-5, with D unclear. V dropped 8 bases and J dropped 4 bases, with 5 bases sitting between them. The germline CDR1 and CDR2 sequences are SNHLY and FYNNEI. The CDR3 extends over 10 amino acids. In DNA, the CDR3 is TGTGCCAGCTTTGGAGAGACCCAGTACTTC. It codes for CASFGETQYF. The full variable domain, its missing parts supplied by reference TRBV2 and TRBJ2-5, is EPEVTQTPSHQVTQMGQEVILRCVPISNHLYFYWYRQILGQKVEFLVSFYNNEISEKSEIFDDQFSVERPDGSNFTLKIRSTKLEDSAMYFCASFGETQYFGPGTRLLVL.

The table lists this clonotype with a few counts. This chain joins TRBV3-1 and TRBJ2-1, with 14 bases that match TRBD2. V dropped 1 base and J dropped 4; count of bases not matched to a gene: 3. This CDR3 is 17 amino acids long. CDR1 is LGHDT and CDR2 is YNNKEL in the germline V gene (reference sequence). CDR3 nucleotides: TGTGCCAGCAGCCAAGTCGGACTAGCGGGAGGATACAATGAGCAGTTCTTC. It yields the protein CASSQVGLAGGYNEQFF.

This sequence joins TRBV5-1 and TRBJ2-1, with TRBD1 matching over 8 bases. The V gene end was trimmed by 0 bases and the J gene end by 7 bases; junction bases not matched to a gene: 3. Germline CDR1 reads SGHRS; CDR2 reads YFSETQ. This CDR3 is 14 amino acids long. The CDR3 here is CASSLGTGKNEQFF. In nucleotides, the CDR3 is TGCGCCAGCAGCTTGGGGACAGGGAAGAATGAGCAGTTCTTC.

The table lists this clonotype with many counts. The chain carries TRBV7-2 and TRBJ2-7; no firm D call. The CDR3 is made up of 13 amino acids. With 5 bases removed from V and 4 bases from J, the gap between germline ends came to 12 bases. From germline, CDR1 is SGHTA and CDR2 FQGNSA. CDR3 sequence reads: CASSPLLGYEQYF. DNA for the CDR3: TGTGCCAGCAGCCCACTTCTGGGTTACGAGCAGTACTTC.

This clonotype was detected many times. V is TRBV29-1 and J is TRBJ1-1, with D possibly matching TRBD1 (6 bases). Germline CDR1 SQVTM, CDR2 ANQGSEA. V was trimmed by 4 bases and J by 2 bases, leaving 14 bases between them. The CDR3 sequence is 14 residues long. This CDR3 is CSVARTAANTEAFF. Written as DNA, the CDR3 is TGCAGCGTTGCCAGGACAGCCGCCAACACTGAAGCTTTCTTT.

This clonotype has a count of ten or more. This chain links TRBV11-2 with TRBJ2-1; 9 bases map to TRBD1. J lost 9 bases, V lost 5 bases, and 11 bases had no gene match. There are 15 residues in the CDR3. In germline, CDR1 is SGHAT, CDR2 FQNNGV. The chain's CDR3 is CASSPIGQGIPEQFF. The CDR3 nucleotides are TGTGCCAGCAGCCCAATAGGACAGGGGATCCCTGAGCAGTTCTTC.

In its sample, this clonotype was seen many times. The rearrangement joins TRBV12-3 or TRBV12-4 to TRBJ1-1; TRBD1 matches 7 bases. V shed 5 bases, J shed 2 bases, and the junction held 8 bases outside the gene matches. The length of the CDR3 is 15 residues. This CDR3 reads CASSLTGIYNTEAFF. CDR3 nucleotides: TGTGCCAGCAGTCTGACAGGGATATATAACACTGAAGCTTTCTTT.

This clonotype occurred once. The CDR3: CASSLWTSGGRAEQFF. CDR3 nucleotides: TGCGCCAGCAGCCTTTGGACTAGCGGGGGCCGGGCTGAGCAGTTCTTC. V is TRBV4-3 and J is TRBJ2-1; TRBD2 agrees at 13 bases. CDR1 LGHNA and CDR2 YSLEER come from the germline V gene. The CDR3 spans 16 residues. V shed 4 bases, J shed 9 bases, and the junction held 9 bases outside the gene matches.

This clonotype has a count of ten or more. The chain joins TRBV19 to TRBJ2-3, with 8 bases matching TRBD2. The CDR3 has 18 residues. Germline assignment: CDR1 LNHDA and CDR2 SQIVND (reference sequence). V dropped 5 bases and J dropped 4; count of bases not matched to a gene: 17. The DNA of the CDR3 is TGTGCCAGTAGTCTCTCAGGAGGCGGGGGGCCCCTATCAGATACGCAGTATTTT. Its translation is CASSLSGGGGPLSDTQYF.

This clonotype showed up many times. V gene TRBV6-1 combines with J gene TRBJ2-3; 7 positions match TRBD2. The germline V gene encodes CDR1 MNHNS and CDR2 SASEGT. The CDR3 has 13 residues. V shed 6 bases and J 7 bases; nucleotides not matched to a gene: 7. The CDR3 loop reads CASSDPGRYTQYF. For the CDR3, the DNA is TGTGCCAGCAGCGACCCCGGGAGGTATACGCAGTATTTT.

This clonotype was observed a few times. V and J are TRBV5-6 and TRBJ1-5; the D gene is possibly TRBD1 (5 bases). Germline CDR1 SGHDT, CDR2 YYEEEE. Trimming took 0 bases from V and 5 from J, leaving 15 bases between them. The CDR3 length is 16 residues. The CDR3 loop reads CASSLEAGRFDQPQHF. The CDR3 region has the DNA TGTGCCAGCAGCTTGGAGGCAGGGAGGTTTGATCAGCCCCAGCATTTT.

Only a few counts were recorded for this clonotype. The rearrangement links TRBV24-1 to TRBJ2-1, with 11 nucleotides matching TRBD2. The V gene end was trimmed by 4 bases and the J gene end by 6 bases; junction bases not matched to a gene: 7. Germline values: CDR1 KGHDR, CDR2 SFDVKD. The CDR3 is 16 amino acids. CDR3 protein: CATSESSGGLLNEQFF. In nucleotides, the CDR3 is TGTGCCACCAGTGAGTCTAGCGGGGGGCTTCTCAATGAGCAGTTCTTC.

At least ten counts were recorded for this clonotype. This chain joins TRBV27 and TRBJ2-7; 10 bases align to TRBD2. The CDR3 covers 19 residues. V was pared by 1 base and J by 4 bases, with 16 bases of the junction left unmatched. Germline V gives CDR1 MNHEY, CDR2 SMNVEV (reference sequence). In DNA form, the CDR3 reads TGTGCCAGCAGTTTATTGGCCGGGCTAGCGGGAGAAAGTCTTTACGAGCAGTACTTC. Encoded protein: CASSLLAGLAGESLYEQYF.

This clonotype was seen ten or more times. The rearrangement uses TRBV6-2 or TRBV6-3 and TRBJ2-2, with D tentatively TRBD2 (5 bases). Germline assignment: CDR1 MNHEY and CDR2 SVGEGT. This CDR3 spans 13 amino acids. The V end lost 0 bases, the J end lost 6 bases, and 5 bases lay between the germline ends. CDR3 in amino acids: CASSYSDSGELFF. In DNA, the CDR3 is TGTGCCAGCAGTTACTCGGACTCCGGGGAGCTGTTTTTT.